These 21 T cell receptor beta chains were all obtained from the same sample, sequenced in a study of OX40 agonist ivuxolimab in advanced cancers. Assay: immunoSEQ multiplex PCR; the TCRdb copy retains only in-frame clones and omits some. The table shows over 50,000 clones, with about four fifths occurring only once. Sample: CD4+ or CD8+ T cells sorted from blood, taken in a trial of the OX40 agonist ivuxolimab. Receptors originate from an adult with an advanced solid tumor such as melanoma, head and neck, liver or kidney cancer.

The CDR3 bases are TGTGCCAGTAGTATGGGACAGGGGGCCTACGAGCAGTACTTC. Translating gives CASSMGQGAYEQYF. The rearrangement links TRBV19 to TRBJ2-7, with TRBD1 identical over 11 bases. The CDR3 totals 14 residues. The V gene's germline CDR1 is LNHDA and CDR2 SQIVND (reference sequence). V dropped 3 bases and J dropped 2; count of bases not matched to a gene: 0.

The chain couples TRBV28 to TRBJ1-1; 9 bases match TRBD1. Unmatched junction bases numbered 5, after V lost 8 bases and J lost 4 bases. Germline lookup yields CDR1 MDHEN and CDR2 SYDVKM. The length of the CDR3 is 13 residues. The CDR3 spells CASAPGQGTEAFF. In DNA form, the CDR3 reads TGTGCCAGCGCGCCGGGACAGGGCACTGAAGCTTTCTTT.

The chain joins TRBV28 to TRBJ1-5; no definite D call. Germline V gene lookup returns CDR1 MDHEN and CDR2 SYDVKM. The CDR3 spans 14 residues. V gave up 2 bases and J gave up 4 bases, with 9 bases separating them. The CDR3 protein is CASSLGPGNQPQHF. The CDR3 DNA is TGTGCCAGCAGTTTAGGACCGGGGAATCAGCCCCAGCATTTT.

The rearrangement uses TRBV4-1 and TRBJ2-5; 7 positions agree with TRBD1. V was clipped by 4 bases and J by 0 bases; unmatched bases: 8. CDR1 MGHRA and CDR2 YSYEKL come from the germline V gene. This CDR3 has 16 residues. This CDR3 is CASSLPSGTDQETQYF. The DNA for the CDR3 is TGCGCCAGCAGCCTCCCAAGTGGGACAGACCAAGAGACCCAGTACTTC.

J is TRBJ1-2 and V is TRBV25-1; perhaps TRBD1 as D (5 bases). CDR1 MGHDK and CDR2 SYGVNS come from the germline V gene. V shed 0 bases and J shed 7 bases, with 12 bases lying between them. The CDR3 loop spans 14 amino acids. CDR3 in DNA: TGTGCCAGCAGTGAATATATGATGACAGCTGGCTACACCTTC. Its translation is CASSEYMMTAGYTF.

The gene calls are TRBV5-6 and TRBJ2-5, with D tentatively TRBD1 (6 bases). V lost 4 bases and J 3 bases, leaving 19 bases between the germline ends. Germline CDR1 reads SGHDT; CDR2 reads YYEEEE. CDR3 length: 16 residues. The DNA of the CDR3 is TGTGCCAGCAGCGACGACAGGCTGGAACCTGAAGAGACCCAGTACTTC. Residues: CASSDDRLEPEETQYF.

This clone was picked up one time. This chain uses TRBV29-1 with TRBJ2-1; a weak D match, TRBD2 (5 bases). V lost 5 bases, J lost 6 bases, and 20 bases lay in between. This CDR3 is built from 15 residues. CDR1 is SQVTM and CDR2 is ANQGSEA in the germline V gene. Written as DNA, the CDR3 is TGCAGCGTTCCTCCCGGCGGGCGGCTGTCCAATGAGCAGTTCTTC. Translated: CSVPPGGRLSNEQFF.

The V call is TRBV9, the J call TRBJ1-6; D may be TRBD1 (5 bases). CDR1 and CDR2 (germline): SGDLS, YYNGEE. The V end was cut by 2 bases, the J end by 16 bases, with 10 bases between. CDR3 size: 11 residues. CDR3 DNA sequence: TGTGCCAGCAGCGTTGGGGGGGAGCTCCACTTT. Amino acid sequence: CASSVGGELHF.

V usage is TRBV5-6 and J usage is TRBJ1-1; 9 positions match TRBD1. The trim removed 3 bases at V and 1 base at J, leaving 10 bases unmatched. Germline values: CDR1 SGHDT, CDR2 YYEEEE. This CDR3 comprises 17 residues. Here the CDR3 DNA reads TGTGCCAGCAGCTCCGTACTCCGGGACAGGGCGAACACTGAAGCTTTCTTT. Amino acids: CASSSVLRDRANTEAFF.

This clone has a single count. V usage is TRBV30 and J usage is TRBJ2-1; tentatively, D is TRBD2 (6 bases). Germline V lookup: CDR1 GTSNPN, CDR2 SVGIG (reference sequence). The CDR3 is made up of 13 amino acids. The ends were cut back, 0 bases at V and 8 bases at J, with 11 bases in the middle. CDR3 in amino acids: CAWSVGDFHEQFF. The DNA of the CDR3 is TGTGCCTGGAGTGTTGGGGACTTCCATGAGCAGTTCTTC.

The J gene is TRBJ2-2, the V gene TRBV6-1; 11 bases are a match to TRBD1. The CDR3 loop spans 16 amino acids. V gave up 3 bases and J gave up 6 bases; unmatched junction bases: 6. Germline V gives CDR1 MNHNS, CDR2 SASEGT. The CDR3 nucleotides are TGTGCCAGCAGTGAGAGGTTGGGACAGGGGGCCGGGGAGCTGTTTTTT. Translating gives CASSERLGQGAGELFF.

The table lists this clone with a count of one. The rearrangement uses TRBV7-3 and TRBJ2-7, with TRBD2 as a possible D gene (5 bases). This CDR3 comprises 13 residues. V lost 1 base to trimming and J lost 6 bases, with 10 bases between them. Looked up from germline, CDR1 is SGHTA and CDR2 is FQGTGA. The DNA of the CDR3 is TGTGCCAGCAGCTTAAACCGACGGGGCGAGCAGTACTTC. Its translation is CASSLNRRGEQYF.

The chain joins TRBV15 to TRBJ2-7, with D perhaps TRBD1 or TRBD2 (5 bases each). This CDR3 region has 15 residues. V lost 3 bases to trimming and J lost 5 bases, with 17 bases between them. Germline CDR1 LNHNV, CDR2 YYDKDF (reference sequence). The CDR3 loop reads CATSSMSGEGNEQYF. For the CDR3, the DNA is TGTGCCACCAGCAGTATGTCGGGCGAGGGGAACGAGCAGTACTTC.

This rearrangement joins TRBV7-6 to TRBJ2-6; the D gene is possibly TRBD2 (5 bases). The germline V gene has CDR1 SGHVS and CDR2 FNYEAQ. The CDR3 totals 18 residues. Between the trimmed V and J ends, which lost 2 bases and 0 bases, there was a span of 14 bases. The CDR3, as DNA: TGTGCCAGCAGCTTAAGGCGAGCGGAGAACTCTGGGGCCAACGTCCTGACTTTC. This sequence encodes CASSLRRAENSGANVLTF.

The rearrangement joins TRBV11-2 to TRBJ2-7, with TRBD1 matching 10 bases. Germline CDR1 reads SGHAT; CDR2 reads FQNNGV. Trimming took 5 bases from V and 2 from J; bases not matched to a gene: 6. The CDR3 spans 15 residues. CDR3 residues: CASSGWGQGTYEQYF. The CDR3 nucleotides read TGTGCCAGCAGCGGATGGGGACAGGGGACCTACGAGCAGTACTTC.

About this clone: No conserved phenylalanine or tryptophan ends this CDR3, so it is likely a read error. The chain combines TRBV9 with TRBJ1-6; 7 bases are a match to TRBD1. Germline-derived CDR1 and CDR2 are SGDLS and YYNGEE. The trim removed 3 bases at V and 5 bases at J, leaving 8 bases unmatched. The CDR3 sequence is 16 residues long. This chain's CDR3 is CASSGPATGNNSPLHY. The CDR3 DNA reads as TGTGCCAGCAGCGGACCCGCGACAGGGAATAATTCACCCCTCCACTAT.

This clone was observed a few times. The rearrangement joins TRBV30 to TRBJ1-5; D ambiguous. V was clipped by 0 bases and J by 6 bases, with 15 bases between them. The CDR3 contains 15 residues. CDR1 GTSNPN and CDR2 SVGIG come from the germline V gene (reference sequence). The CDR3 DNA follows: TGTGCCTGGAGTGTAAAGGCCCTTCACAGTCAGCCCCAGCATTTT. Its protein product is CAWSVKALHSQPQHF.

The chain joins TRBV13 to TRBJ1-5; a weak D match, TRBD1 (6 bases). Per the germline V gene, CDR1 is PRHDT and CDR2 is FYEKMQ (reference sequence). CDR3 length: 14 residues. Between the trimmed V and J ends, which lost 4 bases and 2 bases, there was a span of 9 bases. CDR3 in amino acids: CASSSNRGNQPQHF. The DNA for the CDR3 is TGTGCCAGCAGCTCAAACAGGGGCAATCAGCCCCAGCATTTT.

The V call is TRBV1, the J call TRBJ2-1; the listed D gene, TRBD2, was not tested against the DNA. TRBV1 has pseudogene status. The CDR3 runs 20 residues. The CDR3 here is CTSSQAGLAGGLLSYNEQFF. CDR3 bases: TGCACCAGCAGCCAGGCCGGACTAGCGGGAGGCCTCCTCTCCTACAATGAGCAGTTCTTC.

The chain employs TRBV5-4 and TRBJ2-6; the D is unclear. This CDR3 region has 18 residues. Trimming removed 0 bases at V and 4 bases at J, with 17 bases between. CDR1 is SGHNT, CDR2 YYREEE, per germline (reference sequence). This chain's CDR3 is CASSLVSVTRSGANVLTF. In DNA form, the CDR3 reads TGTGCCAGCAGCTTGGTGTCAGTCACACGGAGCGGGGCCAACGTCCTGACTTTC.

V and J are TRBV19 and TRBJ2-2; the match to TRBD1 covers 9 bases. V shed 9 bases, J shed 4 bases, and the junction held 9 bases outside the gene matches. CDR1 is LNHDA and CDR2 is SQIVND in the germline V gene (reference sequence). This CDR3 comprises 15 residues. The CDR3 DNA reads TGTGCCAGCAGCATCCCGGACAGGGGCACCGGGGAGCTGTTTTTT. This gives the protein CASSIPDRGTGELFF.